This T cell receptor (beta chain) was captured in a study of radiotherapy plus CTLA-4 blockade in lung cancer. Enrolled patients, whose metastatic non-small-cell lung cancer was chemo-refractory, received focal radiation plus CTLA-4 blockade with ipilimumab. Assay used: immunoSEQ multiplex PCR; TCRdb lists only in-frame clones, some missing. The table includes over 10,000 clones, around 84% detected once. This CDR3 has 12 residues. The V gene lost 10 bases and the J gene lost 2 bases, with 11 bases spanning the gap. CDR1 and CDR2 (germline): SNHLY, FYNNEI. Of note for this clone: What it binds is unknown.

Study conclusions and caveats: The study found tumor-derived TCR clones expanded in blood after radiotherapy plus ipilimumab.

The receptor was derived from a human donor with non-small cell lung cancer that progressed on radiotherapy plus ipilimumab. Sequencing was performed on peripheral blood, taken from a patient treated with radiotherapy plus ipilimumab. The chain carries TRBV2 and TRBJ1-1; no clear D. The CDR3 region has the DNA TGTGCCACCTCCTGGATCAACACTGAAGCTTTCTTT. This gives the protein CATSWINTEAFF. Using reference TRBV2 and TRBJ1-1 for the parts outside the CDR3, the full variable domain is EPEVTQTPSHQVTQMGQEVILRCVPISNHLYFYWYRQILGQKVEFLVSFYNNEISEKSEIFDDQFSVERPDGSNFTLKIRSTKLEDSAMYFCATSWINTEAFFGQGTRLTVV.